This T cell receptor beta chain is drawn from a study of Tregs in tolerant kidney transplant recipients. Only in-frame clones appear in the TCRdb table, and some are missing; sequencing was by immunoSEQ multiplex PCR. This table holds 25,000 to 35,000 clones. Study conclusions and caveats: Activated donor B cell expansion appeared to reveal the most relevant donor-specific TCRbeta repertoire. Biological reproducibility was not directly addressed, but technical replication error appeared minimal. Tolerant patients' donor-specific Tregs expanded beyond overall Tregs, suggesting antigen-driven growth.

Mixed chimerism was transient after nonmyeloablative marrow transplants from related graft donors. The CDR3 covers 17 residues. Germline V gene lookup returns CDR1 MRHNA and CDR2 SNTAGT. After removal of 0 bases from V and 5 bases from J, the junction contained 10 bases not matched to a gene. For this clone: The antigen is not known. The read gets to within 3 residues of the CDR3 end, and the germline J gene fills in the rest.

The sequencing used CD4+ T cells from blood (PBMCs), collected 24 months after the transplant. The clonotype originates from a human patient who received a combined kidney and bone marrow transplant. Some T cells may have originated in the graft donor. The chain joins TRBV6-4 to TRBJ2-7; TRBD1 agrees at 10 bases. The CDR3 loop reads CASSDSSGQGIDHEQYF. The part of the CDR3 DNA that was read is TGTGCCAGCAGTGACTCGTCGGGACAGGGGATTGATCACGAG.